Included here is one TCR beta chain sequence, with context. The data are from a study of blood T cell repertoires in COVID-19. About the study: The United States, Italy and Spain provided the acute and convalescent COVID-19 samples. Nucleic acid was either cDNA or gDNA, and it came from T cells, B-cell-depleted T cells, or PBMCs.

In the original workflow: Scientists estimated how many nucleated cells there were by amplifying reference gene primers. Clones were read by immunoSEQ multiplex PCR, and TCRdb kept only the in-frame ones, dropping some. V and J calls and clone size are copied from that table; D and trimming were computed from the DNA. Of roughly 200,000 clones listed, about nine tenths were seen once; the top ten hold around 7%. Trimming pared 6 bases from V and 7 bases from J, leaving 17 bases between. The CDR3 is 14 residues long. Germline V gene sequence: CDR1 MNHEY, CDR2 SMNVEV (reference sequence). The sequenced sample consisted of peripheral blood. This chain joins TRBV27 and TRBJ2-3; D not certain. This TCR was sampled from a man between 35 and 55 years old with acute or convalescent COVID-19. The CDR3 nucleotides are TGTGCCAGCAGATCTATCGTCGCACCTAATACGCAGTATTTT. It is translated as CASRSIVAPNTQYF.